These T cell receptor beta chains were read from a single sample in a study of T-cell reconstitution after alpha-beta-depleted transplantation in children. TCRdb reprocessed the PCR reads with MiXCR, giving one entry per CDR3 protein. The sample lists around 270,000 distinct CDR3 sequences, just over 7.5% seen once, with approximately 8.6% in the top ten. The source material was peripheral blood, sampled 360 days after TCRalphabeta/CD19-depleted stem cell transplant. Receptors were obtained from a female patient between 2 and 10 years old who had a stem cell transplant for Fanconi anemia, so the T cells may come from the graft donor. Each CDR3 is given with its conserved first and last residue. A D gene is named only where the DNA matches it firmly. Size tells how often a clone was seen (once, few, many) or the class of an expanded clone, and some rows leave it out.

V gene: TRBV5-6
clone size: many
J gene: TRBJ1-2
D gene: .
CDR3 DNA: TGTGCCAGCAGCTCGCTCCCGGGATCTAACTATGGCTACACCTTC
CDR3 protein: CASSSLPGSNYGYTF

V gene: TRBV7-9
clone size: few
J gene: TRBJ1-3
D gene: .
CDR3 DNA: TGTGCCAGCAGCTGGGACTCCCGTTGGCCTGGAAACACCATATATTTT
CDR3 protein: CASSWDSRWPGNTIYF

V gene: TRBV28
clone size: few
J gene: TRBJ1-5
D gene: .
CDR3 DNA: TGTGCCAGCAGTTTATTAGGGGGGGTGGCCCAGCATTTT
CDR3 protein: CASSLLGGVAQHF

V gene: TRBV10-3
clone size: many
J gene: TRBJ1-1
D gene: TRBD1
CDR3 DNA: TGTGCCATCTCAGGGACAGAACTAACAGAAGCTTTCTTT
CDR3 protein: CAISGTELTEAFF

V gene: TRBV5-1
clone size: many
J gene: TRBJ2-3
D gene: .
CDR3 DNA: TGCGCCAGCAGCCTACTAGGGAGGGATACGCAGTATTTT
CDR3 protein: CASSLLGRDTQYF

V gene: TRBV7-2
clone size: .
J gene: TRBJ1-2
D gene: .
CDR3 DNA: TGTGCCAGCAGATCCCTAGGGCAGAACTATGGCTACACCTTC
CDR3 protein: CASRSLGQNYGYTF

V gene: TRBV3-1
clone size: many
J gene: TRBJ2-5
D gene: .
CDR3 DNA: TGTGCCAGCAGCCGGAATTACCGTACCCAGTACTTC
CDR3 protein: CASSRNYRTQYF

V gene: TRBV9
clone size: many
J gene: TRBJ2-3
D gene: .
CDR3 DNA: TGTGCCAGCAGCCTACAGCTGGCCGATACGCAGTATTTT
CDR3 protein: CASSLQLADTQYF

V gene: TRBV18
clone size: .
J gene: TRBJ1-2
D gene: .
CDR3 DNA: TGTGCCAGCTCACCATCGGCCCAAGGGAGTGGCTACACCTTC
CDR3 protein: CASSPSAQGSGYTF

V gene: TRBV28
clone size: many
J gene: TRBJ2-3
D gene: TRBD1
CDR3 DNA: TGTGCCAGCAGTTCAGGGACAGGGATCACAGATACGCAGTATTTT
CDR3 protein: CASSSGTGITDTQYF

V gene: TRBV7-2
clone size: many
J gene: TRBJ2-4
D gene: .
CDR3 DNA: TGTGCCAGCAGCTCAGTGGGGGCAGTAGCCAAAAACATTCAGTACTTC
CDR3 protein: CASSSVGAVAKNIQYF

V gene: TRBV28
clone size: once
J gene: TRBJ2-6
D gene: .
CDR3 DNA: TGTGCCAGCAAAATGGGCGGCTCTGGGGCCAACGTCCTGACTTTC
CDR3 protein: CASKMGGSGANVLTF

V gene: TRBV7-2
clone size: few
J gene: TRBJ2-7
D gene: .
CDR3 DNA: TGTGCCAGCAGCTTAAGCTCTAGGGGCCCTTTCGAGCAGTACTTC
CDR3 protein: CASSLSSRGPFEQYF

V gene: TRBV7-2
clone size: many
J gene: TRBJ2-5
D gene: .
CDR3 DNA: TGTGCCAGCAGCTCGGGACTCCTTGAGACCCAGTACTTC
CDR3 protein: CASSSGLLETQYF

V gene: TRBV9
clone size: many
J gene: TRBJ1-2
D gene: .
CDR3 DNA: TGTGCCAGCAGCGTAGGGGGGGCCTTCCCGGAAGGCTACACCTTC
CDR3 protein: CASSVGGAFPEGYTF

V gene: TRBV3-1
clone size: many
J gene: TRBJ2-5
D gene: .
CDR3 DNA: TGTGCCAGCAGCCAAGATGGATCGCCGCGAGAGACCCAGTACTTC
CDR3 protein: CASSQDGSPRETQYF

V gene: TRBV7-2
clone size: many
J gene: TRBJ2-1
D gene: TRBD2
CDR3 DNA: TGTGCCAGCAGCGCGGGACTAGCGTTCTACAATGAGCAGTTCTTC
CDR3 protein: CASSAGLAFYNEQFF

V gene: TRBV4-2
clone size: .
J gene: TRBJ2-7
D gene: TRBD2
CDR3 DNA: TGTGCCAGGAGTCCGGGACTACGCTCGAGCTCCTACGAGCAGTACTTC
CDR3 protein: CARSPGLRSSSYEQYF

V gene: TRBV14
clone size: few
J gene: TRBJ1-1
D gene: .
CDR3 DNA: TGTGCCAGCAGCCAAGTTCCGGGGGCAGGTGAAGCTTTCTTT
CDR3 protein: CASSQVPGAGEAFF

V gene: TRBV9
clone size: few
J gene: TRBJ1-2
D gene: .
CDR3 DNA: TGTGCCAGCAGCGTAGGCTTTGATCTCGCTAACTATGGCTACACCTTC
CDR3 protein: CASSVGFDLANYGYTF

V gene: TRBV7-2
clone size: many
J gene: TRBJ2-2
D gene: .
CDR3 DNA: TGTGCCAGCAGCTTAGAGCCTAGGCTAGGCACCGGGGAGCTGTTTTTT
CDR3 protein: CASSLEPRLGTGELFF

V gene: TRBV5-6
clone size: .
J gene: TRBJ2-3
D gene: TRBD2
CDR3 DNA: TGTGCCAGCAGCACACCTAGCGGGGGTCTTCGCACAGATACGCAGTATTTT
CDR3 protein: CASSTPSGGLRTDTQYF

V gene: TRBV9
clone size: many
J gene: TRBJ2-2
D gene: .
CDR3 DNA: TGTGCCAGCAGCCCGACGTTCTCCGGGGAGCTGTTTTTT
CDR3 protein: CASSPTFSGELFF

V gene: TRBV2
clone size: few
J gene: TRBJ2-2
D gene: .
CDR3 DNA: TGTGCCAGCAGAGGAATGGGTCCCGGGGAGCTGTTTTTT
CDR3 protein: CASRGMGPGELFF

V gene: TRBV5-1
clone size: .
J gene: TRBJ2-5
D gene: .
CDR3 DNA: TGCGCCAGCAGCTTCCACCCGACAGGGAGAGGTACGAGGGGAGGAGAGACCCAGTACTTC
CDR3 protein: CASSFHPTGRGTRGGETQYF

V gene: TRBV5-1
clone size: many
J gene: TRBJ1-1
D gene: .
CDR3 DNA: TGCGCCAGCAACTACAGGGTGATGAACACTGAAGCTTTCTTT
CDR3 protein: CASNYRVMNTEAFF

V gene: TRBV2
clone size: few
J gene: TRBJ2-3
D gene: TRBD1
CDR3 DNA: TGTGCCAGCAGCGACCTACAGGGGATAATGACAGATACGCAGTATTTT
CDR3 protein: CASSDLQGIMTDTQYF

V gene: TRBV29-1
clone size: many
J gene: TRBJ2-7
D gene: TRBD2
CDR3 DNA: TGCAGCGTAGGGACTAGCGGGGTCTACGAGCAGTACTTC
CDR3 protein: CSVGTSGVYEQYF

V gene: TRBV5-5
clone size: many
J gene: TRBJ2-5
D gene: .
CDR3 DNA: TGTGCCAGCAGCTTTGTGGTCCGGGAGACCCAGTACTTC
CDR3 protein: CASSFVVRETQYF